This record covers a single T cell receptor beta chain. The record originates from a study of blood T cell repertoires in COVID-19. Study-wide background: From the United States, Italy and Spain came samples of acute and convalescent COVID-19. Sources were T cells, B-cell-depleted T cells, or PBMCs; the material itself was cDNA or gDNA.

The CDR3 sequence is 16 residues long. Germline V gene lookup returns CDR1 ENHRY and CDR2 SYGVKD. The V and J ends lost 10 bases and 0 bases, in that order; junction bases with no gene match: 12. Study processing details: Reference gene primer amplification gave estimated nucleated cell counts. The assay was immunoSEQ multiplex PCR, and TCRdb's table has in-frame clones only and misses some. V, J and clone size are taken as reported in that table, and D and trimming were inferred from the DNA itself. The repertoire holds 200,000 to 300,000 clones, with around 85% as singletons. The clonotype was recovered from a woman between 25 and 40 years old who had recovered from COVID-19. The sequenced sample consisted of peripheral blood. The genes are TRBV10-3 and TRBJ2-3, with TRBD2 identical over 8 bases. In nucleotides, the CDR3 is TGTGCCACCACCTCGGGGGGGGCCAGAAGCACAGATACGCAGTATTTT. Translated, it gives CATTSGGARSTDTQYF.